These 9 T cell receptor beta chains were sequenced from one sample in a study of radiotherapy plus CTLA-4 blockade in lung cancer. Sequencing was performed with immunoSEQ multiplex PCR; in TCRdb, only in-frame clones are kept and a portion is missing. The table includes approximately 100,000 clones, approximately 78% detected once. The sequenced sample was peripheral blood, obtained from a patient treated with radiotherapy plus ipilimumab. The source of these receptors is a human donor with non-small cell lung cancer who had a partial response to radiotherapy plus ipilimumab.

The CDR3 sequence is CSVEGDSRSGYTF. The CDR3 DNA reads as TGCAGCGTTGAAGGGGACAGCCGATCGGGCTACACCTTC. The chain couples TRBV29-1 to TRBJ1-2; 7 bases are shared with TRBD1. Germline trimming cut 1 base from V and 8 bases from J; bases unmatched to any gene: 7. Germline V gene data show CDR1 as SQVTM and CDR2 as ANQGSEA. This CDR3 region has 13 residues.

The gene calls are TRBV10-2 and TRBJ1-4, with D hard to call. Trimming pared 5 bases from V and 1 base from J, leaving 11 bases between. The CDR3 is 15 residues long. CDR1 is WSHSY, CDR2 SAAADI, per germline. The chain's CDR3 is CASSREGVTNEKLFF. The CDR3 DNA follows: TGCGCCAGCAGTAGGGAGGGAGTAACTAATGAAAAACTGTTTTTT.

The V and J genes are TRBV9 and TRBJ2-5, with D perhaps matching TRBD2 (6 bases). V was cut by 0 bases and J by 4 bases, with 10 bases left in between. Germline CDR1 and CDR2: SGDLS and YYNGEE. The CDR3 runs 14 residues. The CDR3, as DNA: TGTGCCAGCAGCGTAGCGGGAGCGTCAGAGACCCAGTACTTC. Amino acid sequence: CASSVAGASETQYF.

The rearrangement uses TRBV6-5 and TRBJ1-5; the D gene is possibly TRBD1 (5 bases). The CDR3 is 14 residues long. Germline CDR1 MNHEY, CDR2 SVGAGI. V lost 8 bases and J 4 bases, leaving 15 bases between the germline ends. The CDR3 is CASSTDRVNQPQHF. The DNA of the CDR3 is TGTGCCAGCTCCACCGACAGAGTAAATCAGCCCCAGCATTTT.

The chain has TRBV5-1 and TRBJ1-4, with a possible D match to TRBD1 (5 bases). CDR1 and CDR2 from the germline V gene are SGHRS and YFSETQ. Deletions cut 0 bases from V and 8 bases from J, with 17 bases between. The CDR3 is made up of 16 amino acids. CDR3 amino acids: CASSLAGGPMGEKLFF. The CDR3 nucleotides read TGCGCCAGCAGCTTGGCCGGGGGTCCGATGGGAGAAAAACTGTTTTTT. The full variable domain, with the rest looked up from reference TRBV5-1 and TRBJ1-4, is KAGVTQTPRYLIKTRGQQVTLSCSPISGHRSVSWYQQTPGQGLQFLFEYFSETQRNKGNFPGRFSGRQFSNSRSEMNVSTLELGDSALYLCASSLAGGPMGEKLFFGSGTQLSVL.

This clone was counted once. The V and J genes are TRBV27 and TRBJ2-3; D ambiguous. Trimming stripped 6 bases from V and 2 bases from J, with 9 bases between. The CDR3 sequence is 13 residues long. CDR1 MNHEY and CDR2 SMNVEV come from the germline V gene (reference sequence). CDR3 nucleotides: TGTGCCAGCAGGTATTATAACACAGATACGCAGTATTTT. It specifies CASRYYNTDTQYF.

The gene calls are TRBV5-4 and TRBJ2-7; D is unclear. Germline V gene lookup returns CDR1 SGHNT and CDR2 YYREEE (reference sequence). Trimming stripped 0 bases from V and 2 bases from J, with 9 bases between. The CDR3 spans 14 residues. CDR3 DNA: TGTGCCAGCAGCTTGGACGGCGGAACCTACGAGCAGTACTTC. Encoded protein: CASSLDGGTYEQYF.

V and J are TRBV7-9 and TRBJ2-7, with a possible D match to TRBD1 (5 bases). Germline V gives CDR1 SEHNR, CDR2 FQNEAQ (reference sequence). V was shortened by 5 bases and J by 0 bases, with 11 bases between the two germline ends. The CDR3 runs to 14 residues. Here the CDR3 reads CASSRQGGSYEQYF. The CDR3 DNA reads TGTGCCAGCAGCCGCCAGGGCGGCTCCTACGAGCAGTACTTC.

This clone has just one count. J is TRBJ1-1 and V is TRBV11-2; 8 bases map to TRBD1. Germline trimming cut 5 bases from V and 1 base from J; bases unmatched to any gene: 12. In germline, CDR1 is SGHAT, CDR2 FQNNGV. The CDR3 sequence is 17 residues long. The CDR3 nucleotides are TGTGCCAGCAGCCCCTCGGTTGGACAGGGATCGAACACTGAAGCTTTCTTT. This gives the protein CASSPSVGQGSNTEAFF.